A selection of T cell receptor beta chains follows, all from one sample in a study of cytomegalovirus exposure and HLA in healthy donors. TCRdb's copy holds only in-frame clones and misses some; the assay was immunoSEQ multiplex PCR. This sample has 150,000 to 200,000 clones, with 76% found just once. The sample comprised PBMCs. The receptors were gathered from a male donor in good health and CMV-seronegative. The CDR3 runs from the conserved cysteine through the conserved F or W. A D gene is named only where the DNA matches it firmly. Clone size is not always given. Where it is, it says once, few, many or a class for expanded clones.

clone_size	j_call	v_call	d_call	cdr3_aa	cdr3_nt
-	TRBJ2-7	TRBV7-9	TRBD2	CASSLKRENSYEQYF	TGTGCCAGCAGCTTGAAGCGGGAGAACTCCTACGAGCAGTACTTC
-	TRBJ2-5	TRBV5-1	TRBD1	CASSPTGQGEETQYF	TGCGCCAGCAGCCCCACCGGACAGGGTGAGGAGACCCAGTACTTC
few	TRBJ2-5	TRBV5-4	-	CASSLAGWYQETQYF	TGTGCCAGCAGCTTGGCGGGGTGGTACCAAGAGACCCAGTACTTC
-	TRBJ2-1	TRBV20-1	-	CSAFSHNEQFF	TGCAGTGCTTTTAGTCACAATGAGCAGTTCTTC
-	TRBJ2-7	TRBV13	TRBD1	CASSLAGGYSYEQYF	TGTGCCAGCAGCTTAGCAGGGGGTTACTCCTACGAGCAGTACTTC
-	TRBJ1-1	TRBV7-9	-	CASKEGMNTEAFF	TGTGCCAGCAAAGAGGGCATGAACACTGAAGCTTTCTTT
-	TRBJ2-7	TRBV5-1	TRBD1	CASSLEGQAYEQYF	TGCGCCAGCAGCTTGGAAGGACAGGCCTACGAGCAGTACTTC
few	TRBJ2-4	TRBV28	TRBD1	CASSFGDREDIQYF	TGTGCCAGCAGTTTCGGGGACAGGGAGGACATTCAGTACTTC
-	TRBJ2-1	TRBV14	-	CASSHAYGDEQFF	TGTGCCAGCAGCCATGCGTACGGAGATGAGCAGTTCTTC
-	TRBJ1-3	TRBV4-1	-	CASSQESVGNTIYF	TGCGCCAGCAGCCAAGAGTCAGTTGGAAACACCATATATTTT
-	TRBJ2-3	TRBV7-3	-	CASSSGTDTQYF	TGTGCCAGCAGCTCCGGCACAGATACGCAGTATTTT
-	TRBJ2-3	TRBV6-1	-	CASSEPRDRPRTQYF	TGTGCCAGCAGTGAACCGCGGGACAGACCTAGGACGCAGTATTTT
-	TRBJ2-7	TRBV7-2	-	CATSNRATYEQYF	TGTGCCACCTCCAACAGGGCCACCTACGAGCAGTACTTC
-	TRBJ1-1	TRBV4-3	-	CASGHSAGAYTEAFF	TGCGCCAGCGGCCATTCGGCAGGGGCTTACACTGAAGCTTTCTTT
few	TRBJ2-5	TRBV5-1	TRBD1	CASSFQGVPGYQETQYF	TGCGCCAGCAGCTTCCAGGGGGTCCCAGGGTACCAAGAGACCCAGTACTTC
few	TRBJ2-1	TRBV5-1	TRBD2	CASSTGGGSYNEQFF	TGCGCCAGCAGCACGGGGGGAGGGTCCTACAATGAGCAGTTCTTC
few	TRBJ2-3	TRBV5-1	-	CASSLAASSTDTQYF	TGCGCCAGCAGCTTAGCGGCGAGTAGCACAGATACGCAGTATTTT
-	TRBJ2-2	TRBV4-3	-	CASSQGQGPNTGELFF	TGCGCCAGCAGCCAAGGCCAGGGTCCGAACACCGGGGAGCTGTTTTTT
-	TRBJ1-2	TRBV19	-	CASGAGPGYGYTF	TGTGCCAGTGGGGCGGGGCCTGGGTATGGCTACACCTTC
-	TRBJ1-4	TRBV19	-	CASSMWEATNEKLFF	TGTGCCAGTAGTATGTGGGAGGCAACTAATGAAAAACTGTTTTTT
-	TRBJ2-5	TRBV7-2	TRBD2	CASSLTSGGAGETQYF	TGTGCCAGCAGCCTGACTAGCGGGGGTGCGGGAGAGACCCAGTACTTC
-	TRBJ1-2	TRBV30	TRBD1	CAWDRGRPRGYTF	TGTGCCTGGGACAGGGGGCGCCCCAGGGGCTACACCTTC
-	TRBJ2-7	TRBV7-8	-	CASSLVRSYNYEQYF	TGTGCCAGCAGCTTAGTCAGGTCATACAACTACGAGCAGTACTTC
-	TRBJ1-2	TRBV28	-	CASSFRVGYTF	TGTGCCAGCAGTTTCAGGGTGGGCTACACCTTC
-	TRBJ2-5	TRBV18	-	CASSPRGKGETQYF	TGTGCCAGCTCCCCAAGGGGGAAGGGGGAGACCCAGTACTTC
-	TRBJ1-5	TRBV28	-	CASSLGTGEAQPQHF	TGTGCCAGCAGTTTAGGCACGGGTGAGGCTCAGCCCCAGCATTTT
-	TRBJ2-5	TRBV10-3	TRBD1	CAISDRGRSKTQYF	TGTGCCATCAGCGACAGGGGTAGATCAAAGACCCAGTACTTC
-	TRBJ2-2	TRBV7-9	-	CASSPGSTGANTGELFF	TGTGCCAGCAGCCCTGGGTCGACGGGAGCGAACACCGGGGAGCTGTTTTTT
-	TRBJ2-3	TRBV7-8	TRBD2	CASSLSGLAGLWKDTQYF	TGTGCCAGCAGCTTAAGCGGACTAGCGGGACTTTGGAAAGATACGCAGTATTTT
few	TRBJ2-2	TRBV10-3	TRBD1	CAIKQQGVGGELFF	TGTGCCATCAAACAACAGGGGGTCGGTGGGGAGCTGTTTTTT
-	TRBJ2-5	TRBV13	-	CASSLEGQGGQETQYF	TGTGCCAGCAGCTTAGAGGGCCAGGGTGGGCAAGAGACCCAGTACTTC
-	TRBJ1-1	TRBV7-9	TRBD1	CASSAGQGGADHTEAFF	TGTGCCAGCAGCGCCGGACAGGGAGGTGCCGATCACACTGAAGCTTTCTTT
-	TRBJ1-5	TRBV19	-	CASKGRDSNQPQHF	TGTGCCAGTAAGGGCAGGGATAGCAATCAGCCCCAGCATTTT
-	TRBJ1-6	TRBV28	-	CASSFQGRGVSYSPLHF	TGTGCCAGCAGTTTCCAGGGCAGGGGTGTTAGTTATTCACCCCTCCACTTT
few	TRBJ2-3	TRBV28	-	CASSLGIGGFTDTQYF	TGTGCCAGCAGTTTAGGGATAGGAGGGTTCACAGATACGCAGTATTTT
once	TRBJ2-5	TRBV6-5	-	CASSNELTQYF	TGTGCCAGCAGTAACGAGCTGACCCAGTACTTC
-	TRBJ2-7	TRBV28	TRBD2	CASSSEGLSLYEQYF	TGTGCCAGCAGTTCGGAGGGACTAAGCCTCTACGAGCAGTACTTC
-	TRBJ1-2	TRBV6-1	-	CASSEWEGGYGYTF	TGTGCCAGCAGTGAATGGGAGGGGGGCTATGGCTACACCTTC
-	TRBJ1-1	TRBV5-5	-	CASSPVWAEAFF	TGTGCCAGCAGCCCTGTTTGGGCAGAAGCTTTCTTT
-	TRBJ2-7	TRBV6-1	TRBD2	CASSVSTSGISYEQYF	TGTGCCAGCAGTGTCTCGACTAGCGGGATCTCCTACGAGCAGTACTTC
-	TRBJ2-7	TRBV27	TRBD1	CASSSLRDRGFDEQYF	TGTGCCAGCAGCTCTCTTCGGGACAGGGGTTTCGACGAGCAGTACTTC
-	TRBJ2-6	TRBV27	TRBD1	CASSKTGGSGANVLTF	TGTGCCAGCAGTAAGACAGGGGGATCTGGGGCCAACGTCCTGACTTTC
-	TRBJ2-2	TRBV5-1	TRBD1	CASSPQGQTSNTGELFF	TGCGCCAGCAGCCCCCAGGGACAGACCTCGAACACCGGGGAGCTGTTTTTT
-	TRBJ2-1	TRBV2	TRBD2	CASKGREGPLYEQFF	TGTGCCAGCAAAGGGCGGGAGGGCCCGCTCTATGAGCAGTTCTTC
-	TRBJ2-2	TRBV13	-	CASSLPLTMLNGDTGELFF	TGTGCCAGCAGCTTGCCCTTGACTATGTTGAACGGGGACACCGGGGAGCTGTTTTTT
-	TRBJ2-7	TRBV5-1	-	CASSLYLSSYEQYF	TGCGCCAGCAGCTTGTACCTAAGCTCCTACGAGCAGTACTTC
-	TRBJ2-1	TRBV11-1	TRBD2	CASSPGTIRSSYNEQFF	TGTGCCAGCAGCCCCGGGACTATCAGAAGCTCCTACAATGAGCAGTTCTTC
-	TRBJ2-1	TRBV2	TRBD2	CASSHFSGGPYNEQFF	TGTGCCAGCAGTCATTTTAGCGGGGGCCCATACAATGAGCAGTTCTTC
-	TRBJ2-4	TRBV5-6	TRBD1	CASSLIPTGAGNIQYF	TGTGCCAGCAGCTTAATTCCGACAGGGGCGGGAAACATTCAGTACTTC
-	TRBJ1-5	TRBV6-6	-	CASTLTGSAQHF	TGTGCCAGCACCCTTACGGGGTCAGCCCAGCATTTT
-	TRBJ1-1	TRBV19	TRBD1	CASSLYRGLDTEAFF	TGTGCCAGTAGTTTGTACAGGGGGCTGGACACTGAAGCTTTCTTT
once	TRBJ1-2	TRBV15	TRBD1	CATSQGTAYGYTF	TGTGCCACCAGCCAAGGGACAGCTTATGGCTACACCTTC
-	TRBJ2-2	TRBV30	-	CAWSKLVMGTGELFF	TGTGCCTGGAGTAAACTAGTGATGGGAACCGGGGAGCTGTTTTTT
few	TRBJ2-5	TRBV30	-	CAWSVGGGQETQYF	TGTGCCTGGAGTGTTGGGGGCGGCCAAGAGACCCAGTACTTC
-	TRBJ2-1	TRBV7-9	-	CVSASQAHPLNEQFF	TGTGTCAGCGCATCGCAGGCCCATCCCCTCAATGAGCAGTTCTTC
-	TRBJ2-7	TRBV28	TRBD1	CASSFRSWDRATYEQYF	TGTGCCAGCAGTTTTCGGAGTTGGGACAGGGCCACCTACGAGCAGTACTTC
few	TRBJ2-1	TRBV6-1	TRBD2	CAVAAGLSYNEQFF	TGTGCCGTCGCAGCGGGACTCTCCTACAATGAGCAGTTCTTC